These T cell receptor beta chains were read from a single sample in a study of identical twins. TCRdb passed the 5' RACE reads through MiXCR, listing each CDR3 protein once. The data hold about 720,000 distinct CDR3 sequences, with 15% to 20% observed a single time. Separately, the same data were catalogued under a study of T cells expressing NK-cell markers.

Material: PBMCs. Every receptor here comes from a woman between 18 and 29 years old in good health. The CDR3 runs from the conserved cysteine through the conserved F or W. The D gene is left open where the match is weak. The listing skips clone size in some rows; elsewhere it reads once, few, many or a size class.

J gene: TRBJ2-5; clone size: few; V gene: TRBV5-1; CDR3 length: 15; D gene: TRBD2; CDR3 DNA: TGCGCCAGCAGCTTGGCAGCGGGGGTTACAAAGACCCAGTACTTC; CDR3 protein: CASSLAAGVTKTQYF
J gene: TRBJ1-2; clone size: few; V gene: TRBV12-3/TRBV12-4; CDR3 length: 12; D gene: NA; CDR3 DNA: TGTGCCAGCAGCCTGGGGGACCATGGCTACACCTTC; CDR3 protein: CASSLGDHGYTF
J gene: TRBJ1-1; clone size: NA; V gene: TRBV12-3/TRBV12-4; CDR3 length: 13; D gene: NA; CDR3 DNA: TGTGCCAGCAGTTTCTCACAAATCACTGAAGCTTTCTTT; CDR3 protein: CASSFSQITEAFF
J gene: TRBJ2-7; clone size: NA; V gene: TRBV10-3; CDR3 length: 15; D gene: TRBD2; CDR3 DNA: TGTGCCATCAGTGAGAAGACTAGCGGGAGCTACGAGCAGTACTTC; CDR3 protein: CAISEKTSGSYEQYF
J gene: TRBJ1-1; clone size: NA; V gene: TRBV6-1; CDR3 length: 15; D gene: NA; CDR3 DNA: TGTGCCAGCAGTGCGACAGTTTATGGGAACACTGAAGCTTTCTTT; CDR3 protein: CASSATVYGNTEAFF
J gene: TRBJ1-1; clone size: NA; V gene: TRBV6-1; CDR3 length: 14; D gene: NA; CDR3 DNA: TGTGCCAGCAGATTCCAGGGCTCGAACACTGAAGCTTTCTTT; CDR3 protein: CASRFQGSNTEAFF
J gene: TRBJ1-2; clone size: NA; V gene: TRBV6-1; CDR3 length: 13; D gene: NA; CDR3 DNA: TGTGCCAGCAGTGAAGTGAAGACCTATGGCTACACCTTC; CDR3 protein: CASSEVKTYGYTF
J gene: TRBJ2-1; clone size: NA; V gene: TRBV20-1; CDR3 length: 13; D gene: NA; CDR3 DNA: TGCAGTGCTAGAGATCGGGCGTTCCATGAGCAGTTCTTC; CDR3 protein: CSARDRAFHEQFF
J gene: TRBJ2-5; clone size: few; V gene: TRBV15; CDR3 length: 15; D gene: TRBD2; CDR3 DNA: TGTGCCACCAGCCCTGGGACTAGCGGGCAAGAGACCCAGTACTTC; CDR3 protein: CATSPGTSGQETQYF
J gene: TRBJ1-1; clone size: NA; V gene: TRBV20-1; CDR3 length: 14; D gene: NA; CDR3 DNA: TGCAGTGCCAGGAGAGGGGCGATGAACACTGAAGCTTTCTTT; CDR3 protein: CSARRGAMNTEAFF
J gene: TRBJ1-1; clone size: NA; V gene: TRBV2; CDR3 length: 14; D gene: TRBD1; CDR3 DNA: TGTGCCAGCAGTACACAGGGGGGAGACACTGAAGCTTTCTTT; CDR3 protein: CASSTQGGDTEAFF
J gene: TRBJ1-1; clone size: few; V gene: TRBV3-1; CDR3 length: 11; D gene: NA; CDR3 DNA: TGTGCCAGCCAACAGAACACTGAAGCTTTCTTT; CDR3 protein: CASQQNTEAFF
J gene: TRBJ2-7; clone size: few; V gene: TRBV10-3; CDR3 length: 14; D gene: TRBD1; CDR3 DNA: TGTGCCATCAGCGGACGGACAGGGGACAACGAGCAGTACTTC; CDR3 protein: CAISGRTGDNEQYF
J gene: TRBJ1-1; clone size: NA; V gene: TRBV5-1; CDR3 length: 17; D gene: NA; CDR3 DNA: TGCGCCAGCAGCTTGATTGGATTCGGGAGGATGAACACTGAAGCTTTCTTT; CDR3 protein: CASSLIGFGRMNTEAFF
J gene: TRBJ2-7; clone size: many; V gene: TRBV12-3/TRBV12-4; CDR3 length: 12; D gene: NA; CDR3 DNA: TGTGCCAGCAGCCTTACAGGGAGGGAGCAGTACTTC; CDR3 protein: CASSLTGREQYF
J gene: TRBJ1-5; clone size: NA; V gene: TRBV12-3/TRBV12-4; CDR3 length: 14; D gene: NA; CDR3 DNA: TGTGCCAGCAGTCACGCAGGGAATAATCAGCCCCAGCATTTT; CDR3 protein: CASSHAGNNQPQHF
J gene: TRBJ1-1; clone size: NA; V gene: TRBV6-1; CDR3 length: 15; D gene: TRBD1; CDR3 DNA: TGTGCCAGCAGTAATCCGGGACAGGGGGCAACTGAAGCTTTCTTT; CDR3 protein: CASSNPGQGATEAFF
J gene: TRBJ2-7; clone size: few; V gene: TRBV12-3/TRBV12-4; CDR3 length: 13; D gene: NA; CDR3 DNA: TGTGCCAGCAGCCCTGTCGTCGTGGGGGAGCAGTACTTC; CDR3 protein: CASSPVVVGEQYF
J gene: TRBJ1-6; clone size: NA; V gene: TRBV3-1; CDR3 length: 12; D gene: NA; CDR3 DNA: TGTGCCAGCAGCCAACGGCAGTCACCCCTCCACTTT; CDR3 protein: CASSQRQSPLHF
J gene: TRBJ1-6; clone size: many; V gene: TRBV6-4; CDR3 length: 13; D gene: NA; CDR3 DNA: TGTGCCAGCAGGAGGGACTTAAATTCACCCCTCCACTTT; CDR3 protein: CASRRDLNSPLHF
J gene: TRBJ1-2; clone size: many; V gene: TRBV20-1; CDR3 length: 12; D gene: NA; CDR3 DNA: TGCAGTGCCCATATGCCTGCTGAGGGCTACACCTTC; CDR3 protein: CSAHMPAEGYTF
J gene: TRBJ2-1; clone size: NA; V gene: TRBV6-5; CDR3 length: 11; D gene: NA; CDR3 DNA: TGTGCCAGCAGTTATGGCGTCGGGCAGTTCTTC; CDR3 protein: CASSYGVGQFF
J gene: TRBJ1-1; clone size: NA; V gene: TRBV12-3/TRBV12-4; CDR3 length: 13; D gene: NA; CDR3 DNA: TGTGCCAGCACCGGGATGAGGGGGACTGAAGCTTTCTTT; CDR3 protein: CASTGMRGTEAFF
J gene: TRBJ1-3; clone size: few; V gene: TRBV10-3; CDR3 length: 16; D gene: NA; CDR3 DNA: TGTGCCATCAGTGATCCCTCGGGGAAAGGTCGGGACACCATATATTTT; CDR3 protein: CAISDPSGKGRDTIYF
J gene: TRBJ2-2; clone size: NA; V gene: TRBV3-1; CDR3 length: 12; D gene: NA; CDR3 DNA: TGTGCCAGCAGCCAGCCTGCCGGGGAGCTGTTTTTT; CDR3 protein: CASSQPAGELFF
J gene: TRBJ2-7; clone size: NA; V gene: TRBV20-1; CDR3 length: 12; D gene: NA; CDR3 DNA: TGCAGTGTGTTGGTCACCTCCTACGAGCAGTACTTC; CDR3 protein: CSVLVTSYEQYF
J gene: TRBJ1-2; clone size: NA; V gene: TRBV2; CDR3 length: 15; D gene: NA; CDR3 DNA: TGTGCCAGCAGTAGTTTGGCAGGGCAAAACTATGGCTACACCTTC; CDR3 protein: CASSSLAGQNYGYTF
J gene: TRBJ2-7; clone size: NA; V gene: TRBV6-2/TRBV6-3; CDR3 length: 11; D gene: NA; CDR3 DNA: TGTGCCAGTAACTCGGCCTACGAGCAGTACTTC; CDR3 protein: CASNSAYEQYF
J gene: TRBJ2-1; clone size: few; V gene: TRBV5-1; CDR3 length: 15; D gene: NA; CDR3 DNA: TGCGCCAGCAGCCGAACGGAGAGACCAGGGAATGAGCAGTTCTTC; CDR3 protein: CASSRTERPGNEQFF
J gene: TRBJ2-7; clone size: NA; V gene: TRBV20-1; CDR3 length: 16; D gene: NA; CDR3 DNA: TGCAGTGCTAGAGATTCGGCCGACAGACAATACTACGAGCAGTACTTC; CDR3 protein: CSARDSADRQYYEQYF
J gene: TRBJ2-6; clone size: few; V gene: TRBV29-1; CDR3 length: 16; D gene: TRBD2; CDR3 DNA: TGCAGCGTTGCGGGAGGGACTGGGTCTGGGGCCAACGTCCTGACTTTC; CDR3 protein: CSVAGGTGSGANVLTF
J gene: TRBJ2-5; clone size: NA; V gene: TRBV20-1; CDR3 length: 16; D gene: TRBD2; CDR3 DNA: TGCAGTGCTACACATGGCCACCTTGGGGGGGACGAGACCCAGTACTTC; CDR3 protein: CSATHGHLGGDETQYF
J gene: TRBJ2-1; clone size: NA; V gene: TRBV20-1; CDR3 length: 17; D gene: TRBD1; CDR3 DNA: TGCAGTGCTAGAGTCTCCTCCGGGACAGGGAATTACAATGAGCAGTTCTTC; CDR3 protein: CSARVSSGTGNYNEQFF
J gene: TRBJ2-3; clone size: NA; V gene: TRBV15; CDR3 length: 14; D gene: TRBD2; CDR3 DNA: TGTGCCACCAGCAGGGGGGGGGACACAGATACGCAGTATTTT; CDR3 protein: CATSRGGDTDTQYF
J gene: TRBJ2-3; clone size: few; V gene: TRBV7-9; CDR3 length: 16; D gene: TRBD2; CDR3 DNA: TGTGCCAGCAGCAGGCGGGGGGGCCTAGGCACAGATACGCAGTATTTT; CDR3 protein: CASSRRGGLGTDTQYF
J gene: TRBJ2-3; clone size: NA; V gene: TRBV12-3/TRBV12-4; CDR3 length: 12; D gene: NA; CDR3 DNA: TGTGCCAGCAGTTTACTAGTAGATACGCAGTATTTT; CDR3 protein: CASSLLVDTQYF
J gene: TRBJ2-7; clone size: NA; V gene: TRBV6-1; CDR3 length: 17; D gene: TRBD2; CDR3 DNA: TGTGCCAGCAGGGGGATTTCCGGGAGGGCCTACTCCTACGAGCAGTACTTC; CDR3 protein: CASRGISGRAYSYEQYF
J gene: TRBJ2-1; clone size: NA; V gene: TRBV2; CDR3 length: 12; D gene: NA; CDR3 DNA: TGTGCCAGCAGTGTGACGGTTGCTGAGCAGTTCTTC; CDR3 protein: CASSVTVAEQFF
J gene: TRBJ2-1; clone size: NA; V gene: TRBV10-3; CDR3 length: 16; D gene: NA; CDR3 DNA: TGTGCCATCAGTGAGAAATCTAGGCTTCAGTCCCATGAGCAGTTCTTC; CDR3 protein: CAISEKSRLQSHEQFF
J gene: TRBJ2-7; clone size: few; V gene: TRBV7-9; CDR3 length: 11; D gene: NA; CDR3 DNA: TGTGCCAGCAGCTTAATCGGCGAGCAGTACTTC; CDR3 protein: CASSLIGEQYF
J gene: TRBJ2-7; clone size: few; V gene: TRBV6-5; CDR3 length: 14; D gene: NA; CDR3 DNA: TGTGCCAGCAGTTACCTAGACAGCCGCGGCGAGCAGTACTTC; CDR3 protein: CASSYLDSRGEQYF
J gene: TRBJ2-3; clone size: few; V gene: TRBV2; CDR3 length: 13; D gene: NA; CDR3 DNA: TGTGCCAGCAGTGGGGACTTGAGAGATACGCAGTATTTT; CDR3 protein: CASSGDLRDTQYF
J gene: TRBJ1-2; clone size: NA; V gene: TRBV11-2; CDR3 length: 13; D gene: TRBD1; CDR3 DNA: TGTGCCAGCAGCTCCAGACAGGGATTTGGCTACACCTTC; CDR3 protein: CASSSRQGFGYTF
J gene: TRBJ2-7; clone size: NA; V gene: TRBV11-3; CDR3 length: 16; D gene: TRBD2; CDR3 DNA: TGTGCCAGCAGCCCTCTAGGGGCGGGGGTGTCCTACGAGCAGTACTTC; CDR3 protein: CASSPLGAGVSYEQYF
J gene: TRBJ1-1; clone size: NA; V gene: TRBV10-3; CDR3 length: 15; D gene: NA; CDR3 DNA: TGTGCCATCAGTGAGTTACCAGGGGAAAACACTGAAGCTTTCTTT; CDR3 protein: CAISELPGENTEAFF
J gene: TRBJ2-7; clone size: many; V gene: TRBV5-5; CDR3 length: 14; D gene: NA; CDR3 DNA: TGTGCCAGCAGCCAAGGACCGATCTCCTACGAGCAGTACTTC; CDR3 protein: CASSQGPISYEQYF
J gene: TRBJ2-7; clone size: NA; V gene: TRBV18; CDR3 length: 13; D gene: NA; CDR3 DNA: TGTGCCAGCTCACCACCGATGAGTCCCGAGCAGTACTTC; CDR3 protein: CASSPPMSPEQYF
J gene: TRBJ2-2; clone size: once; V gene: TRBV20-1; CDR3 length: 14; D gene: TRBD1; CDR3 DNA: TGCAGTGCTAGTGGGACAGTGAACACCGGGGAGCTGTTTTTT; CDR3 protein: CSASGTVNTGELFF
J gene: TRBJ2-7; clone size: few; V gene: TRBV5-1; CDR3 length: 13; D gene: NA; CDR3 DNA: TGCGCCAGCAGCTTGGGATTTGTTGGCGGGCAGTACTTC; CDR3 protein: CASSLGFVGGQYF
J gene: TRBJ1-2; clone size: NA; V gene: TRBV25-1; CDR3 length: 14; D gene: NA; CDR3 DNA: TGTGCCAGCAGTGAATATGGAGTCCTCTATGGCTACACCTTC; CDR3 protein: CASSEYGVLYGYTF
J gene: TRBJ2-2; clone size: NA; V gene: TRBV12-3/TRBV12-4; CDR3 length: 12; D gene: NA; CDR3 DNA: TGTGCCAGCAGGGCCTTCACCGGGGAGCTGTTTTTT; CDR3 protein: CASRAFTGELFF
J gene: TRBJ2-2; clone size: few; V gene: TRBV5-1; CDR3 length: 13; D gene: NA; CDR3 DNA: TGCGCCAGCAGCGTCCTTAACACCGGGGAGCTGTTTTTT; CDR3 protein: CASSVLNTGELFF
J gene: TRBJ2-7; clone size: NA; V gene: TRBV6-5; CDR3 length: 14; D gene: NA; CDR3 DNA: TGTGCCAGCAGTAACCAGCGGAAATCCTACGAGCAGTACTTC; CDR3 protein: CASSNQRKSYEQYF
J gene: TRBJ1-2; clone size: NA; V gene: TRBV10-3; CDR3 length: 14; D gene: NA; CDR3 DNA: TGTGCCATCTACCAAGGTGCCGAGGGCTATGGCTACACCTTC; CDR3 protein: CAIYQGAEGYGYTF
J gene: TRBJ2-6; clone size: NA; V gene: TRBV5-6; CDR3 length: 15; D gene: NA; CDR3 DNA: TGTGCCAGCAGCTTTATAAGGGCTGGGGCCAACGTCCTGACTTTC; CDR3 protein: CASSFIRAGANVLTF
J gene: TRBJ2-3; clone size: NA; V gene: TRBV20-1; CDR3 length: 16; D gene: TRBD2; CDR3 DNA: TGCAGTGCTAGAGATATAACTAGCGGGGTTATAGATACGCAGTATTTT; CDR3 protein: CSARDITSGVIDTQYF
J gene: TRBJ2-1; clone size: NA; V gene: TRBV20-1; CDR3 length: 15; D gene: TRBD2; CDR3 DNA: TGCAGTGCTAGCCCTAGCGGGAGAGTCTACAATGAGCAGTTCTTC; CDR3 protein: CSASPSGRVYNEQFF
J gene: TRBJ2-1; clone size: NA; V gene: TRBV6-1; CDR3 length: 16; D gene: NA; CDR3 DNA: TGTGCCAGCAGTACCTTTACGGGGGGCCCGTGGGATGAGCAGTTCTTC; CDR3 protein: CASSTFTGGPWDEQFF
J gene: TRBJ1-1; clone size: NA; V gene: TRBV5-1; CDR3 length: 14; D gene: NA; CDR3 DNA: TGCGCCAGCAGCGACAGCAATTTGAACACTGAAGCTTTCTTT; CDR3 protein: CASSDSNLNTEAFF